The 20 T cell receptor beta chains listed next were all sequenced from one sample in a study of T cells in Graves' hyperthyroidism and ophthalmopathy. TCR beta CDR3 region amplification was performed from RNA transcripts. HTBI primers were used for first-round RT-PCR of the TCR CDR3. TCRdb re-called the multiplex PCR reads through MiXCR, storing one row per CDR3 protein. There are approximately 640,000 distinct CDR3 sequences in the sample; approximately 15% occur only once, and roughly a sixth lies in the top ten. The sequencing input was blood. The source of these receptors is a man aged 50 or older with Graves' hyperthyroidism.

This clonotype was picked up many times. The chain has TRBV6-1 and TRBJ2-7; 8 bases map to TRBD1. Germline lookup yields CDR1 MNHNS and CDR2 SASEGT. The CDR3 runs 17 residues. Trimming at V came to 7 bases and at J to 5 bases, leaving 19 bases not matched to a gene. The CDR3 region is CASNRWGQAIPYDEQYF. The CDR3 region has the DNA TGTGCCAGCAATCGCTGGGGACAGGCTATTCCCTACGACGAGCAGTACTTC.

The gene calls are TRBV6-2 or TRBV6-3 and TRBJ2-7; unclear D gene. CDR1 MNHEY and CDR2 SVGEGT come from the germline V gene. Trimming stripped 0 bases from V and 0 bases from J, with 15 bases between. The CDR3 has 17 amino acids. CDR3 coding DNA: TGTGCCAGCAGTTACTCCTTCAGGACGCCGATCTCCTACGAGCAGTACTTC. This encodes CASSYSFRTPISYEQYF.

This chain joins TRBV9 and TRBJ1-2; TRBD1 matches 10 bases. From germline, CDR1 is SGDLS and CDR2 YYNGEE. With 0 bases clipped from V and 0 bases from J, the junction kept 5 bases outside the gene matches. This CDR3 has 17 residues. The CDR3 reads CASSVGDRGTANYGYTF. For the CDR3, the DNA is TGTGCCAGCAGCGTAGGGGACAGGGGAACGGCTAACTATGGCTACACCTTC. Combining the CDR3 with reference TRBV9 and TRBJ1-2 gives the whole variable domain DSGVTQTPKHLITATGQRVTLRCSPRSGDLSVYWYQQSLDQGLQFLIQYYNGEERAKGNILERFSAQQFPDLHSELNLSSLELGDSALYFCASSVGDRGTANYGYTFGSGTRLTVV.

This clonotype was seen ten or more times. The chain is built from TRBV11-2 and TRBJ2-7, with 10 bases identical to TRBD2. Germline V CDR1 and CDR2: SGHAT, FQNNGV. The J segment lost 6 bases and the V segment lost 4 bases, leaving 6 bases of the junction unmatched. The CDR3 runs to 14 residues. CDR3 residues: CASSSLAGAGEQYF. CDR3 in DNA: TGTGCCAGCAGCTCCCTAGCGGGAGCGGGCGAGCAGTACTTC.

V and J are TRBV3-1 and TRBJ1-1; no clear D gene. This CDR3 region has 15 residues. The V end lost 4 bases, the J end lost 1 base, and 13 bases lay between the germline ends. Looked up from germline, CDR1 is LGHDT and CDR2 is YNNKEL (reference sequence). The CDR3 coding sequence is TGTGCCAGCAGCCTACCGCGGAGAGGGAACACTGAAGCTTTCTTT. Translated: CASSLPRRGNTEAFF.

This clonotype came up many times. J is TRBJ1-4 and V is TRBV2, with TRBD1 as a possible D gene (6 bases). The length of the CDR3 is 15 residues. Germline V gene data show CDR1 as SNHLY and CDR2 as FYNNEI. V was cut by 4 bases and J by 7 bases, with 16 bases left in between. The CDR3 loop is CASSARGRGGEKLFF. In nucleotides, the CDR3 is TGTGCCAGCAGTGCTCGAGGCAGGGGAGGTGAAAAACTGTTTTTT.

This clonotype was seen a few times. V usage is TRBV6-1 and J usage is TRBJ2-7, with D uncertain. The CDR3 covers 15 residues. CDR1 and CDR2 (germline): MNHNS, SASEGT. Trimming stripped 5 bases from V and 0 bases from J, with 14 bases between. The DNA of the CDR3 is TGTGCCAGCAGTCTAGAAGCATCGAGCTCCTACGAGCAGTACTTC. Translation gives CASSLEASSSYEQYF.

This clonotype was counted ten times or more. This chain connects TRBV12-3 or TRBV12-4 to TRBJ2-7, with 13 bases lining up with TRBD2. This CDR3 has 15 amino acids. V lost 6 bases and J lost 5; bases outside the gene matches: 7. The CDR3 DNA reads TGTGCCAGCAGACTCGGACTAGCGGGAGACCACGAGCAGTACTTC. This gives the protein CASRLGLAGDHEQYF.

This clonotype was found many times. A read error may produce the germline difference seen at one junction end. This chain joins TRBV12-3 or TRBV12-4 and TRBJ2-2, with TRBD2 matching 8 bases. This CDR3 spans 15 amino acids. CDR3 residues: CASSLAGANTGELFF. In nucleotides, the CDR3 is TGTGCCAGCAGTCTAGCGGGCGCGAACACCGGGGAGCTGTTTTTT.

This clonotype appeared a few times. The genes are TRBV20-1 and TRBJ1-1; 7 bases match TRBD1. This CDR3 has 13 amino acids. With V trimmed by 0 bases and J by 8 bases, 6 bases remained unmatched. Per germline, CDR1 DFQATT and CDR2 SNEGSKA (reference sequence). The CDR3 DNA sequence: TGCAGTGCTAGAGATGCGACAGGGAACGAAGCTTTCTTT. Its protein is CSARDATGNEAFF.

This clonotype was seen a handful of times. V is TRBV5-1 and J is TRBJ2-7; D not resolved. The CDR3 runs 13 residues. The V and J ends lost 5 bases and 5 bases respectively, with 14 bases between them. Germline V lookup: CDR1 SGHRS, CDR2 YFSETQ. CDR3 sequence reads: CASRDRSYDEQYF. The DNA of the CDR3 is TGCGCCAGCAGGGACCGGAGTTACGACGAGCAGTACTTC.

In this sample, this clonotype turned up many times. A much larger clone differs by one base, so this may be a read error. The rearrangement uses TRBV6-5 and TRBJ2-7, with 9 bases identical to TRBD2. This CDR3 has 17 residues. Germline V gene lookup returns CDR1 MNHEY and CDR2 SVGAGI. This CDR3 is CASSYSRTSGRSYGQYF. CDR3 nucleotides: TGTGCCAGCAGTTACTCGCGGACGAGCGGGAGGTCCTACGGGCAGTACTTC.

This rearrangement joins TRBV6-2 or TRBV6-3 to TRBJ2-7; 10 positions match TRBD2. Germline lookup yields CDR1 MNHEY and CDR2 SVGEGT. The V and J ends lost 6 bases and 4 bases, in that order; junction bases with no gene match: 6. The CDR3 spans 14 residues. In DNA form, the CDR3 reads TGTGCCAGCAGGATACCGGGACTAGCGTACGAGCAGTACTTC. Its translation is CASRIPGLAYEQYF.

This clonotype was counted ten times or more. This chain connects TRBV28 to TRBJ2-1; a weak D match, TRBD1 (6 bases). The CDR3 totals 14 residues. Germline assignment: CDR1 MDHEN and CDR2 SYDVKM. The V gene lost 6 bases and the J gene lost 6 bases, with 15 bases spanning the gap. CDR3: CASSRQVGGNEQFF. CDR3 nucleotide sequence: TGTGCCAGCAGCAGACAGGTCGGCGGCAATGAGCAGTTCTTC.

The rearrangement uses TRBV19 and TRBJ2-5; a weak D match, TRBD2 (5 bases). The CDR3 covers 16 residues. Germline V gene lookup returns CDR1 LNHDA and CDR2 SQIVND (reference sequence). Between the trimmed V and J ends, which lost 2 bases and 6 bases, there was a span of 19 bases. The CDR3 nucleotides read TGTGCCAGTAGTATACGAGCGCGGGCCGAGAGGAAGACCCAGTACTTC. Its translation: CASSIRARAERKTQYF.

This clonotype was observed at least ten times. The chain couples TRBV6-8 to TRBJ2-7, with TRBD2 identical over 11 bases. With V trimmed by 4 bases and J by 1 base, 12 bases remained unmatched. Germline V gene sequence: CDR1 MNHGY, CDR2 SAAAGT. The CDR3 runs 18 residues. The CDR3 sequence is CASSFIIATSGKSYEQYF. In DNA form, the CDR3 reads TGTGCCAGCAGTTTCATCATCGCGACTAGCGGGAAATCCTACGAGCAGTACTTC.

This clonotype occurred many times. V and J are TRBV18 and TRBJ1-1, with D possibly matching TRBD1 (5 bases). CDR1 and CDR2 from the germline V gene are KGHSH and LQKENI. The CDR3 has 12 amino acids. The V end lost 8 bases, the J end lost 5 bases, and 12 bases lay between the germline ends. CDR3 nucleotide sequence: TGTGCCAGCCAACTTCGGGGGACTGAAGCTTTCTTT. It encodes CASQLRGTEAFF.

The chain recombines TRBV6-1 with TRBJ2-3; D unresolved. This CDR3 is 15 amino acids long. Germline CDR1 reads MNHNS; CDR2 reads SASEGT. V shed 6 bases and J shed 2 bases, with 15 bases lying between them. CDR3 DNA: TGTGCCAGCAGCGTAGGGTTAGCCTACACAGATACGCAGTATTTT. It codes for CASSVGLAYTDTQYF.

There are many counts of this clonotype. The rearrangement uses TRBV2 and TRBJ2-2; no clear D. Germline V gene sequence: CDR1 SNHLY, CDR2 FYNNEI. CDR3 size: 16 residues. The V end was cut by 1 base, the J end by 0 bases, with 9 bases between. This CDR3 reads CASSEEGGSNTGELFF. The DNA of the CDR3 is TGTGCCAGCAGTGAAGAGGGCGGATCGAACACCGGGGAGCTGTTTTTT.

Details on this clonotype: This may arise from a read error, as a much more abundant clone is one base away. The chain is built from TRBV18 and TRBJ2-7; 7 bases map to TRBD1. The CDR3 totals 16 residues. Germline values: CDR1 KGHSH, CDR2 LQKENI. V was pared by 4 bases and J by 3 bases, with 12 bases of the junction left unmatched. In DNA, the CDR3 is TGTGCCAGCTCACTCCTCTCCGGGACAGCACACTACGAGCAGTACTTC. Amino acid sequence: CASSLLSGTAHYEQYF.